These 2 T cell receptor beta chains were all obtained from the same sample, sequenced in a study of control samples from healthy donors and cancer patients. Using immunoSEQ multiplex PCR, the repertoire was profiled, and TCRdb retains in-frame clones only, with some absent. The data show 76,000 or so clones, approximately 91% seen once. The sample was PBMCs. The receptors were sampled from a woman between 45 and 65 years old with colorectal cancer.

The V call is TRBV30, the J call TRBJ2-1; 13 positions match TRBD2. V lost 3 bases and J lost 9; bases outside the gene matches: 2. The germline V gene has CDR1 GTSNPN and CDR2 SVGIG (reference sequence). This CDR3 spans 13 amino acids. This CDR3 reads CAWRLAGGIEQFF. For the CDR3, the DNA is TGTGCCTGGAGACTAGCGGGGGGGATTGAGCAGTTCTTC.

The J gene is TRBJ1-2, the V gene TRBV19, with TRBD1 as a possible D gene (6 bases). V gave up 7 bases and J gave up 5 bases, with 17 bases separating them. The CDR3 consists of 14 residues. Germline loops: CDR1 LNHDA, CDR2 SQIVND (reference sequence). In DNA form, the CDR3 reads TGTGCCAGTAAGGTCCCGGGGGCCCTATATGGCTACACCTTC. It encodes CASKVPGALYGYTF.